This T cell receptor beta chain was retrieved from a study of identical twins. This clonotype occurred a few times. V lost 5 bases and J 8 bases, leaving 13 bases between the germline ends. Germline V gives CDR1 SGHRS, CDR2 YFSETQ. CDR3 length equals 12 residues. All of the donors were Caucasians in good health. Each CDR3 protein is one row after TCRdb ran MiXCR on the 5' RACE reads. This sample carries over 550,000 distinct CDR3 sequences, around 7.5% of them seen once, and the ten largest clones take roughly 1.5%. This sample was also put to use in a study of yellow fever vaccine responses in identical twins.

Material for sequencing was PBMCs. The receptor comes from a woman under 30 in good health. V is TRBV5-1 and J is TRBJ1-1; maybe TRBD1 (6 bases). CDR3: CASRRQGKEAFF. The CDR3 nucleotides are TGCGCCAGCAGGCGCCAGGGGAAAGAAGCTTTCTTT.